The 8 T cell receptor beta chains presented below share a single source sample, sequenced in a study of human T cells and chemical hapten exposure (dated by TCRdb to the early 2020s). The library came from RACE. Data came from a NextSeq 500. TCRdb's own reprocessing of the public reads used fastp at Q25 and MiXCR and kept productive beta chains. One record per CDR3 amino acid sequence lists the most common genes and DNA. The sample table lists under 100,000 distinct CDR3 sequences, 10% to 13% of them with a count of one. The top ten hold 2% to 2.5% of the sample. The time point label on this specimen signifies: patch test 2, 6 weeks after DPC sensitization. In the paper's terms, the treatment or condition label means: therapeutic diphenylcyclopropenone sensitization with weekly scalp DPC. The material sequenced was whole blood, taken in connection with sensitization to the hapten diphenylcyclopropenone (DPC). The receptor source for this set is a woman in her twenties or thirties with alopecia areata. Some clones in this sample may be carry-over from other donors' samples.

This clonotype was detected a few times. The CDR3 DNA sequence: TGTGCCAGCAGCCCAAGCCCCCGAGACACTGAAGCTTTCTTT. As protein: CASSPSPRDTEAFF. J is TRBJ1-1 and V is TRBV11-1; D gene unclear. The CDR3 extends over 14 amino acids. V was trimmed by 5 bases and J by 3 bases, leaving 13 bases between them. Germline V gives CDR1 SGHAT, CDR2 FQDESV (reference sequence).

This clonotype was seen more than once but under ten times. This rearrangement joins TRBV5-4 to TRBJ1-4; D uncertain. Germline V gene lookup returns CDR1 SGHNT and CDR2 YYREEE (reference sequence). Trimming shortened V by 2 bases and J by 8 bases, and 16 bases separated the two germline ends. There are 15 residues in the CDR3. CDR3 in DNA: TGTGCCAGCAGCTTCGCTCCGGACCCGGCGGAAAAACTGTTTTTT. Translated, it gives CASSFAPDPAEKLFF.

This clonotype appeared many times. The chain uses TRBV29-1 and TRBJ2-1; 10 bases are shared with TRBD1. Germline CDR1 is SQVTM and CDR2 is ANQGSEA. This CDR3 has 13 residues. After removal of 7 bases from V and 5 bases from J, the junction contained 5 bases not matched to a gene. This chain's CDR3 is CSAGTGEDNEQFF. CDR3 in DNA: TGCAGCGCCGGGACAGGGGAGGACAATGAGCAGTTCTTC.

There are many counts of this clonotype. The chain employs TRBV2 and TRBJ2-6, with D perhaps matching TRBD2 (6 bases). CDR3 length equals 15 residues. The V end lost 6 bases, the J end lost 4 bases, and 13 bases lay between the germline ends. CDR1 is SNHLY, CDR2 FYNNEI, per germline. CDR3 sequence: CASRQGLNGANVLTF. The CDR3 bases are TGTGCCAGCAGACAAGGACTAAACGGGGCCAACGTCCTGACTTTC.

The chain carries TRBV10-3 and TRBJ2-3; 9 bases map to TRBD2. Germline CDR1 ENHRY, CDR2 SYGVKD. CDR3 length: 13 amino acids. Losses at the gene ends were 7 bases for V and 5 bases for J; bases not matched to a gene: 4. The CDR3 DNA sequence: TGTGCCATCACTAGCGGGACCGGAGATACGCAGTATTTT. Its protein product is CAITSGTGDTQYF.

This clonotype was counted ten times or more. The rearrangement links TRBV6-2 or TRBV6-3 to TRBJ2-7; 7 bases line up with TRBD2. The germline V gene has CDR1 MNHEY and CDR2 SVGEGT. V was pared by 2 bases and J by 5 bases, with 15 bases of the junction left unmatched. CDR3 length: 17 residues. The CDR3 region has the DNA TGTGCCAGCAGTTACCTCCCGCGAGGGAGGGCCACCGACGAGCAGTACTTC. It specifies CASSYLPRGRATDEQYF.

This chain connects TRBV5-6 to TRBJ2-2; perhaps TRBD2 as D (5 bases). CDR3 length: 15 amino acids. Germline V gene data show CDR1 as SGHDT and CDR2 as YYEEEE. The V end lost 5 bases, the J end lost 6 bases, and 17 bases lay between the germline ends. CDR3 in amino acids: CASSKRGFSPGELFF. The CDR3, as DNA: TGTGCCAGCAGTAAACGGGGTTTCAGTCCCGGGGAGCTGTTTTTT.

This clonotype has a count of ten or more. V is TRBV6-6 and J is TRBJ1-5, with 12 nucleotides matching TRBD1. CDR3 length equals 13 residues. V was pared by 6 bases and J by 7 bases, with 1 base of the junction left unmatched. Germline V gives CDR1 MNHNY, CDR2 SVGAGI (reference sequence). CDR3 sequence reads: CASRGTGGQPQHF. CDR3 coding DNA: TGTGCCAGCAGAGGGACAGGGGGCCAGCCCCAGCATTTT.